This T cell receptor (beta chain) was sequenced for a study of blood T cell repertoires in COVID-19. About the study: Acute-phase and convalescent COVID-19 samples originated in the United States, Italy and Spain.

How the authors handled the data: Cell counts per sample came from amplifying reference gene primers. Assay: immunoSEQ multiplex PCR; the TCRdb copy retains only in-frame clones and omits some. The V and J calls and clone size are taken from that table; D and trimming were inferred from the DNA. The repertoire includes roughly 87,000 clones, nearly 90% of them detected once, and approximately 5.6% sits in the top ten. Germline lookup yields CDR1 MDHEN and CDR2 SYDVKM. The CDR3 runs to 14 residues. The ends lost 6 bases at V and 2 bases at J; junction bases unmatched: 7. This clone was counted once. The rearrangement links TRBV28 to TRBJ2-7; 7 bases agree with TRBD1. The TCR sequence derives from a woman older than 75 with active COVID-19. The sequenced sample was peripheral blood. CDR3 loop: CASSRDRRPYEQYF. Here the CDR3 DNA reads TGTGCCAGCAGCCGGGACAGACGACCCTACGAGCAGTACTTC.